This passage covers 6 T cell receptor beta chains from one sample sequenced in a study of T cells in women clearing cervical HPV infection. Profiled with immunoSEQ multiplex PCR; TCRdb holds only in-frame clones, not every one. This sample's clone table lists about 30,000 clones. Input material: blood buffy coat. The receptors originated from a woman between 18 and 70 years old with a cervical HPV16 infection that either progressed to CIN3+ or cleared (not recorded which).

Concerning this clone itself: The CDR3 extends 3 residues past the end of the read, so its final part is completed from the germline J gene. This chain connects TRBV5-1 to TRBJ1-2; D remains unclear. CDR3 length equals 13 residues. Between the trimmed V and J ends, which lost 4 bases and 7 bases, there was a span of 14 bases. Germline V CDR1 and CDR2: SGHRS, YFSETQ. The chain's CDR3 is CASSQTGVGGYTF. CDR3 DNA, as far as it was read: TGCGCCAGCAGCCAGACCGGGGTCGGTGGC. Filled out from reference TRBV5-1 and TRBJ1-2, the complete variable domain reads KAGVTQTPRYLIKTRGQQVTLSCSPISGHRSVSWYQQTPGQGLQFLFEYFSETQRNKGNFPGRFSGRQFSNSRSEMNVSTLELGDSALYLCASSQTGVGGYTFGSGTRLTVV.

On this clone: The missing CDR3 end, 3 residues past where the read stops, is filled in from the germline J gene. The chain is built from TRBV7-2 and TRBJ2-5; tentative D call: TRBD1 (5 bases). V was cut by 5 bases and J by 5 bases, with 15 bases left in between. This CDR3 has 14 amino acids. Germline V gene sequence: CDR1 SGHTA, CDR2 FQGNSA. The CDR3 DNA, read in part, is TGTGCCAGCAGCCCGAGCAGGGTAGAGGAGACC. Its translation is CASSPSRVEET. The whole CDR3 sequence is CASSPSRVEETQYF.

Points on this clone: The CDR3 is cut off 3 residues early in the read; its end comes from the germline J gene. This chain joins TRBV7-6 and TRBJ2-3, with 8 bases fitting TRBD2. The CDR3 runs to 15 residues. From germline, CDR1 is SGHVS and CDR2 FNYEAQ. CDR3 DNA, as far as it was read: TGTGCCAGCAGCCCCGGTAGCGGGGAGTTAGAGACG. Translated: CASSPGSGELET. The entire CDR3 reads CASSPGSGELETQYF.

In regard to this clone: The read gets to within 3 residues of the CDR3 end, and the germline J gene fills in the rest. V gene TRBV19 combines with J gene TRBJ2-5, with 7 positions matching TRBD2. Per the germline V gene, CDR1 is LNHDA and CDR2 is SQIVND (reference sequence). This CDR3 region has 14 residues. The part of the CDR3 DNA that was read is TGTGCCAGTAGTCAGCGGGGCCGCCCGGATACC. It codes for CASSQRGRPDT. The whole CDR3 reads CASSQRGRPDTQYF.

About this clone itself: The read gets to within 3 residues of the CDR3 end, and the germline J gene fills in the rest. The chain couples TRBV11-1 to TRBJ2-2; possible D gene TRBD1, 7 bases. CDR3 length: 15 amino acids. Germline assignment: CDR1 SGHAT and CDR2 FQDESV (reference sequence). The CDR3 loop is CASSLSIYRGGKLFF. Incomplete CDR3 DNA: TGTGCCAGCAGCTTATCGATCTACAGGGGAGGAAAG.

With regard to this clone: The read halts 3 residues ahead of the CDR3 end, with the missing end drawn from the germline J gene. The chain joins TRBV11-2 to TRBJ2-5; tentatively, D is TRBD2 (5 bases). Trimming took off 3 bases at V and 4 bases at J, with 12 bases between the two ends. CDR3 size: 14 residues. The germline gives CDR1 SGHAT, CDR2 FQNNGV. CDR3 amino acids: CASSFSSYRETQYF. The part of the CDR3 DNA that was read is TGTGCCAGCAGCTTCTCTAGCTACCGAGAGACC.